The entry below gives a single T cell receptor beta chain sequence along with its context. V lost 5 bases to trimming and J lost 5 bases, with 11 bases between them. There are 14 residues in the CDR3. Germline CDR1 is SGHRS and CDR2 is YFSETQ. This entry belongs to a study of blood T cell repertoires in COVID-19. Overall study context: PBMCs, B-cell-depleted T cells, or T cells provided the cDNA or gDNA that made up the material.

Some clones are missing from TCRdb's copy, which holds only in-frame ones; the method was immunoSEQ multiplex PCR. The sample shows roughly 150,000 clones, more than 85% of them seen only once. V gene TRBV5-1 combines with J gene TRBJ1-6, with D perhaps matching TRBD1 (5 bases). The source is a man aged 55 to 70 with active or convalescent COVID-19. Input material: peripheral blood. Here the CDR3 DNA reads TGCGCCAGCAGTACGACAGACAATAATTCACCCCTCCACTTT. Translating gives CASSTTDNNSPLHF.